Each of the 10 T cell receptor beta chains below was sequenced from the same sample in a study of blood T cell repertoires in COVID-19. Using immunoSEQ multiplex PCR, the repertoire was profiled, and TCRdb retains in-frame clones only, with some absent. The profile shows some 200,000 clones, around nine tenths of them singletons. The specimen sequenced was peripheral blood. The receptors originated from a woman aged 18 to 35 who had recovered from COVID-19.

CDR3 residues: CASKTTGGTDTQYF. Written as DNA, the CDR3 is TGCGCCAGCAAGACGACAGGGGGGACAGATACGCAGTATTTT. The chain employs TRBV5-1 and TRBJ2-3; 9 bases align to TRBD1. The V and J ends lost 6 bases and 3 bases, in that order; junction bases with no gene match: 5. The CDR3 has 14 amino acids. Germline V gives CDR1 SGHRS, CDR2 YFSETQ. Full variable domain (rest looked up from reference TRBV5-1 and TRBJ2-3): KAGVTQTPRYLIKTRGQQVTLSCSPISGHRSVSWYQQTPGQGLQFLFEYFSETQRNKGNFPGRFSGRQFSNSRSEMNVSTLELGDSALYLCASKTTGGTDTQYFGPGTRLTVL.

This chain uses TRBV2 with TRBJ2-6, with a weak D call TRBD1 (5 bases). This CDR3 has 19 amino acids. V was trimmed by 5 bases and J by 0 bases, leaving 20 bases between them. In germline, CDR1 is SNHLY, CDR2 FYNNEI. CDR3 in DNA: TGTGCCAGCAGTCAAGGACACTTACCAACAAGCTCTGGGGCCAACGTCCTGACTTTC. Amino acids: CASSQGHLPTSSGANVLTF.

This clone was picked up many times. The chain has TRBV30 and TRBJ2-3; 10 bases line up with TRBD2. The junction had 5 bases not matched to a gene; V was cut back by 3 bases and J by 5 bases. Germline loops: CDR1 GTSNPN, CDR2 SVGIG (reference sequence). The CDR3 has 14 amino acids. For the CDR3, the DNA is TGTGCCTGGAGCCTAGCGGGAGCAGGAGATACGCAGTATTTT. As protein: CAWSLAGAGDTQYF.

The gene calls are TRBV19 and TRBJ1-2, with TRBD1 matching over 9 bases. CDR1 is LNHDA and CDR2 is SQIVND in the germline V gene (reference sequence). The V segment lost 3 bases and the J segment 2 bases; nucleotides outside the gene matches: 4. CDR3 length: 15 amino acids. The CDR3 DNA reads TGTGCCAGTAGTATGACCGGGACAGGGAACTATGGCTACACCTTC. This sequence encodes CASSMTGTGNYGYTF.

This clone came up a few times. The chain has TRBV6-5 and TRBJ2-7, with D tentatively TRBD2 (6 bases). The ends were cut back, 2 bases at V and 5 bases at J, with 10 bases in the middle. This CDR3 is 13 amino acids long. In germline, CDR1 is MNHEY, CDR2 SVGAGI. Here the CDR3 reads CASSYRGGDEQYV. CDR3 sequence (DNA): TGTGCCAGCAGTTACCGAGGAGGGGACGAGCAGTACGTC.

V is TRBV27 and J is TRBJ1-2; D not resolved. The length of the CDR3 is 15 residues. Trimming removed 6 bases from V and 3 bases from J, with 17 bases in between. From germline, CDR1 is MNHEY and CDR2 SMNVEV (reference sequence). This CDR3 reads CASSHYLQHDYGYTF. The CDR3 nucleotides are TGTGCCAGCAGCCATTATCTACAGCACGACTATGGCTACACCTTC.

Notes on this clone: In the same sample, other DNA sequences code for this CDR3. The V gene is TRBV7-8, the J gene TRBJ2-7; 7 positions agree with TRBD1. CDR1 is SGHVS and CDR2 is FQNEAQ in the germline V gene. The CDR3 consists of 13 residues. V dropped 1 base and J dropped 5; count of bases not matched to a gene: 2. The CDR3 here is CASSLDRGDEQYV. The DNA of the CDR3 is TGTGCCAGCAGCTTAGACAGGGGTGACGAGCAGTACGTC.

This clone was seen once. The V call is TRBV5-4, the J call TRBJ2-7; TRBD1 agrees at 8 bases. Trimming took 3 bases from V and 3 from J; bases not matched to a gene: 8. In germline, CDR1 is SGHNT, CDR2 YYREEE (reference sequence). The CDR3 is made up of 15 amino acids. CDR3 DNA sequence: TGTGCCAGCAGCTCTAAGACAGGGGTCTTCTACGAGCAGTACTTC. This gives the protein CASSSKTGVFYEQYF. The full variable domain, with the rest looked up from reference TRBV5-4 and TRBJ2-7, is ETGVTQSPTHLIKTRGQQVTLRCSSQSGHNTVSWYQQALGQGPQFIFQYYREEENGRGNFPPRFSGLQFPNYSSELNVNALELDDSALYLCASSSKTGVFYEQYFGPGTRLTVT.

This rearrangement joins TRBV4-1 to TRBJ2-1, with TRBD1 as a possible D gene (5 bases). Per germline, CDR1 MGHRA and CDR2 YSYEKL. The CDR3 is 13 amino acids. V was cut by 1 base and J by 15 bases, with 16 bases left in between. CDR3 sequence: CASSQVRLQEMFF. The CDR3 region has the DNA TGCGCCAGCAGCCAAGTTAGGTTACAGGAGATGTTCTTC.

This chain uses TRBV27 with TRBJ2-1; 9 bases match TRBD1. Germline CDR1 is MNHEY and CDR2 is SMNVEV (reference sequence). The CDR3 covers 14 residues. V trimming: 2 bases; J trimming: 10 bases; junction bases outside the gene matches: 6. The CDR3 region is CASSLGTGRREQFF. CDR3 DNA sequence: TGTGCCAGCAGTTTAGGGACAGGGAGGCGGGAGCAGTTCTTC.